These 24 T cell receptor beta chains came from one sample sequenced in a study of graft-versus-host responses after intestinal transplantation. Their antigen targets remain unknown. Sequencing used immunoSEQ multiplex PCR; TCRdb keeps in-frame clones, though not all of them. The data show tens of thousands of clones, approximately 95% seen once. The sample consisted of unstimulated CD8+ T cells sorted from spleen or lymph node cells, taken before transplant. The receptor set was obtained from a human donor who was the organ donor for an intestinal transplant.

CDR3 loop: CASSFGTDSYEQYF. As DNA, the CDR3 is TGCGCCAGCAGCTTCGGGACGGACTCCTACGAGCAGTACTTC. The chain recombines TRBV5-1 with TRBJ2-7, with D possibly called TRBD1 or TRBD2 (5 bases each). Trimming shortened V by 2 bases and J by 0 bases, and 9 bases separated the two germline ends. CDR3 length equals 14 residues. Germline V gene data show CDR1 as SGHRS and CDR2 as YFSETQ. Full variable domain (outside the CDR3, taken from reference TRBV5-1 and TRBJ2-7): KAGVTQTPRYLIKTRGQQVTLSCSPISGHRSVSWYQQTPGQGLQFLFEYFSETQRNKGNFPGRFSGRQFSNSRSEMNVSTLELGDSALYLCASSFGTDSYEQYFGPGTRLTVT.

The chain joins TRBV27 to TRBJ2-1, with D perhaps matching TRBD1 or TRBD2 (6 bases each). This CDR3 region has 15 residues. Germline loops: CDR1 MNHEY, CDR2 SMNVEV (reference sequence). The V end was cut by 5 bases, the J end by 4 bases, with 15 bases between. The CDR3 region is CASSGGTSRYNEQFF. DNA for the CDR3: TGTGCCAGCAGTGGGGGGACATCGCGTTACAATGAGCAGTTCTTC.

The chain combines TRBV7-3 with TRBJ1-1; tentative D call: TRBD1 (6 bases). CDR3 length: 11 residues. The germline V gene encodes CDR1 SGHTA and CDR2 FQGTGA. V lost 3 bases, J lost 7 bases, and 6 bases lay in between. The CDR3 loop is CASSLGHEAFF. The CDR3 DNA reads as TGTGCCAGCAGCTTGGGACATGAAGCTTTCTTT.

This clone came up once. The CDR3 DNA reads TGCGCCAGCAGCCAAGATAACAGGGCAATCCCCTACGAGCAGTACTTC. It encodes CASSQDNRAIPYEQYF. This sequence joins TRBV4-3 and TRBJ2-7; D might be TRBD1 (6 bases). Per the germline V gene, CDR1 is LGHNA and CDR2 is YSLEER. This CDR3 is 16 amino acids long. The V end lost 0 bases, the J end lost 2 bases, and 14 bases lay between the germline ends.

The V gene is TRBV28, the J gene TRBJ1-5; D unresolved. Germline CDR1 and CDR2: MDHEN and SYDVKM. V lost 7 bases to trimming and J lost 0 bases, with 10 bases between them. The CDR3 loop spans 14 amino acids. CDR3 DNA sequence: TGTGCCAGCACTGGAAGTCATAGCAATCAGCCCCAGCATTTT. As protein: CASTGSHSNQPQHF.

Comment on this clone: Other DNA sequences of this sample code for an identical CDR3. The DNA of the CDR3 is TGTGCCAGCAGCTTAGGAGGGGGACATCCCAACTATGGCTACACCTTC. This gives the protein CASSLGGGHPNYGYTF. The rearrangement links TRBV7-9 to TRBJ1-2, with TRBD1 as a possible D gene (6 bases). Germline CDR1 is SEHNR and CDR2 is FQNEAQ (reference sequence). This CDR3 comprises 16 residues. Trimming took off 1 base at V and 2 bases at J, with 14 bases between the two ends. Looking up the rest from reference TRBV7-9 and TRBJ1-2 gives the full variable domain: DTGVSQNPRHKITKRGQNVTFRCDPISEHNRLYWYRQTLGQGPEFLTYFQNEAQLEKSRLLSDRFSAERPKGSFSTLEIQRTEQGDSAMYLCASSLGGGHPNYGYTFGSGTRLTVV.

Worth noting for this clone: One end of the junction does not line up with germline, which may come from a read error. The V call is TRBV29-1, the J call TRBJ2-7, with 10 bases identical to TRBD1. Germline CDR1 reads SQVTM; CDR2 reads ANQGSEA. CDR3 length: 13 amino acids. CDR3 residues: CSVKDRGLYEQYF. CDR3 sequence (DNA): TGCAGCGTTAAAGACAGGGGGCTCTACGAGCAGTACTTC.

The DNA of the CDR3 is TGTGCCAGCGGGGGGGGATCGGATAGCAATCAGCCCCAGCATTTT. It yields the protein CASGGGSDSNQPQHF. The rearrangement links TRBV19 to TRBJ1-5; TRBD1 might be the D (5 bases). This CDR3 is 15 amino acids long. CDR1 is LNHDA, CDR2 SQIVND, per germline (reference sequence). V gave up 9 bases and J gave up 0 bases, with 15 bases separating them. The whole variable domain, filled in from reference TRBV19 and TRBJ1-5, reads DGGITQSPKYLFRKEGQNVTLSCEQNLNHDAMYWYRQDPGQGLRLIYYSQIVNDFQKGDIAEGYSVSREKKESFPLTVTSAQKNPTAFYLCASGGGSDSNQPQHFGDGTRLSIL.

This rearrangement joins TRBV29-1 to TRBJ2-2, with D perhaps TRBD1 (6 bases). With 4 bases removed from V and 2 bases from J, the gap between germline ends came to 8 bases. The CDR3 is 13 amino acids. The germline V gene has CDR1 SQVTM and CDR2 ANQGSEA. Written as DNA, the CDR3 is TGCAGCGTTGTCGGGACAAACACCGGGGAGCTGTTTTTT. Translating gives CSVVGTNTGELFF.

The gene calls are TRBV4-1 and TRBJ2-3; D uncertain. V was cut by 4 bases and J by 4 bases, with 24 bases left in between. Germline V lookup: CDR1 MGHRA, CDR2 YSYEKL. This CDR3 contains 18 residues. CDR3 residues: CASSPLGVSPPPADTQYF. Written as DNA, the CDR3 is TGCGCCAGCAGCCCTCTAGGCGTTAGCCCGCCTCCCGCAGATACGCAGTATTTT.

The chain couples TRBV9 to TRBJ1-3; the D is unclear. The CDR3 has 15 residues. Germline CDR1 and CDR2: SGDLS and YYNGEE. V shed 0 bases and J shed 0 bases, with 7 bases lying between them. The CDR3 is CASSVEEGSGNTIYF. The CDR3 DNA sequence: TGTGCCAGCAGCGTAGAGGAAGGCTCTGGAAACACCATATATTTT.

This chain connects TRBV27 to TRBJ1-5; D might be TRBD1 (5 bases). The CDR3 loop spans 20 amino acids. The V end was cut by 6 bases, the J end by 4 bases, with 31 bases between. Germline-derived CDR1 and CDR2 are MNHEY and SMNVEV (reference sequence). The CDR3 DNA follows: TGTGCCAGCAGCCCTGGGCAAGCGTGGGGGGGTGGGACGGGAAATCAGCCCCAGCATTTT. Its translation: CASSPGQAWGGGTGNQPQHF.

Here the CDR3 DNA reads TGTGCCTGGAGTGGGGATACGCAGTATTTT. Translation: CAWSGDTQYF. The gene calls are TRBV30 and TRBJ2-3; no clear D gene. The germline CDR1 and CDR2 sequences are GTSNPN and SVGIG (reference sequence). CDR3 length: 10 amino acids. V lost 1 base and J 6 bases, leaving 2 bases between the germline ends.

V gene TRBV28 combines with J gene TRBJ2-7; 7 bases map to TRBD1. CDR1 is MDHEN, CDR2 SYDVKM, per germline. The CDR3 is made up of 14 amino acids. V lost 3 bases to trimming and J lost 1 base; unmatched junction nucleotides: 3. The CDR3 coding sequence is TGTGCCAGCAGTTTGACAGGGCCGTCCTACGAGCAGTACTTC. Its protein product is CASSLTGPSYEQYF.

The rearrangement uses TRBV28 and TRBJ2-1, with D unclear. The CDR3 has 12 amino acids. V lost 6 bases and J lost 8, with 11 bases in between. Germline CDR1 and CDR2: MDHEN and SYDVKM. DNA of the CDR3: TGTGCCAGCAGGACCCTTTTGTATGAGCAGTTCTTC. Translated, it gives CASRTLLYEQFF.

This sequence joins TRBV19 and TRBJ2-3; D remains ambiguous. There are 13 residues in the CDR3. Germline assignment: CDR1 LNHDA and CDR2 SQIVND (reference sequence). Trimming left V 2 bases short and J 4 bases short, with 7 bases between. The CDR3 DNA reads TGTGCCAGTAGTATACCTCCGGCAGATACGCAGTATTTT. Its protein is CASSIPPADTQYF. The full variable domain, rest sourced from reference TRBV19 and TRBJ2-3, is DGGITQSPKYLFRKEGQNVTLSCEQNLNHDAMYWYRQDPGQGLRLIYYSQIVNDFQKGDIAEGYSVSREKKESFPLTVTSAQKNPTAFYLCASSIPPADTQYFGPGTRLTVL.

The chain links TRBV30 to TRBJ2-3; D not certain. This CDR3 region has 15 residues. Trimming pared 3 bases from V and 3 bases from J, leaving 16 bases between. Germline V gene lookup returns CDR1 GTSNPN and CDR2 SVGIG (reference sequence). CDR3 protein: CAWSHYSVVTDTQYF. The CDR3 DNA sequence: TGTGCCTGGAGCCACTACTCAGTGGTGACAGATACGCAGTATTTT.

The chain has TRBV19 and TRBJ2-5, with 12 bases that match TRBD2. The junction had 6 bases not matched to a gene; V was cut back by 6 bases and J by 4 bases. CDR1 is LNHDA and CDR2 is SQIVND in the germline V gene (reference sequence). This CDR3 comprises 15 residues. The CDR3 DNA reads TGTGCCAGTAGGCGCTCGACTAGCGGGGGAGAGACCCAGTACTTC. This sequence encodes CASRRSTSGGETQYF.

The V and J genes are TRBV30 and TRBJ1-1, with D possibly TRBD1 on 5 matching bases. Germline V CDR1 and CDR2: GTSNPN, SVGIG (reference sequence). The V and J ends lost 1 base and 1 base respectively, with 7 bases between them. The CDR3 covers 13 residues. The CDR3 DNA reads TGTGCCTGGAGTGGGGACCGGAACACTGAAGCTTTCTTT. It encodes CAWSGDRNTEAFF. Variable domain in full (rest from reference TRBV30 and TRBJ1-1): SQTIHQWPATLVQPVGSPLSLECTVEGTSNPNLYWYRQAAGRGLQLLFYSVGIGQISSEVPQNLSASRPQDRQFILSSKKLLLSDSGFYLCAWSGDRNTEAFFGQGTRLTVV.

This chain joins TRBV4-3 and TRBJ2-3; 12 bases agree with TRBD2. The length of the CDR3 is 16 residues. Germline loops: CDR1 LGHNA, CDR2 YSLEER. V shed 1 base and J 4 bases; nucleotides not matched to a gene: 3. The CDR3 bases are TGCGCCAGCAGCCAAGGGACTAGCGGGGCCTCAGATACGCAGTATTTT. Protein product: CASSQGTSGASDTQYF.

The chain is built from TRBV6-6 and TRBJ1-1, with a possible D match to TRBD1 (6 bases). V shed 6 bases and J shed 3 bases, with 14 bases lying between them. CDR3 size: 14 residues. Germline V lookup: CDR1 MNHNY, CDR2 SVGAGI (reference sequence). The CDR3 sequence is CASSPRGGYTEAFF. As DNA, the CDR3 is TGTGCCAGCAGCCCCAGAGGGGGTTACACTGAAGCTTTCTTT.

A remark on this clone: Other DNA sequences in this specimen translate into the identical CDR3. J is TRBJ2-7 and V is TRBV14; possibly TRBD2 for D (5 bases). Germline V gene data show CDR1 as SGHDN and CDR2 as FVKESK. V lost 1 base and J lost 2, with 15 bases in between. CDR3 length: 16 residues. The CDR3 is CASSQVRTGNPYEQYF. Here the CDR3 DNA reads TGTGCCAGCAGCCAAGTCCGGACGGGGAACCCCTACGAGCAGTACTTC.

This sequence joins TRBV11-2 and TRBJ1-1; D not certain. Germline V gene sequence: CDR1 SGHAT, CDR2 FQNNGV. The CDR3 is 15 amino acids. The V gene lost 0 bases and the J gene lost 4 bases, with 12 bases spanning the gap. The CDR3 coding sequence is TGTGCCAGCAGCTTAGATGGAGGCGTCCCCACTGAAGCTTTCTTT. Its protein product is CASSLDGGVPTEAFF.

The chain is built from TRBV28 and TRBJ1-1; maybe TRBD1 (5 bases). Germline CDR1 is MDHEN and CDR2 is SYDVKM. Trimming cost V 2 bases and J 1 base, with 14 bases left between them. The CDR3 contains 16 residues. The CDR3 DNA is TGTGCCAGCAGTTTACGGCAGATCCAGGGGAACACTGAAGCTTTCTTT. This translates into CASSLRQIQGNTEAFF.